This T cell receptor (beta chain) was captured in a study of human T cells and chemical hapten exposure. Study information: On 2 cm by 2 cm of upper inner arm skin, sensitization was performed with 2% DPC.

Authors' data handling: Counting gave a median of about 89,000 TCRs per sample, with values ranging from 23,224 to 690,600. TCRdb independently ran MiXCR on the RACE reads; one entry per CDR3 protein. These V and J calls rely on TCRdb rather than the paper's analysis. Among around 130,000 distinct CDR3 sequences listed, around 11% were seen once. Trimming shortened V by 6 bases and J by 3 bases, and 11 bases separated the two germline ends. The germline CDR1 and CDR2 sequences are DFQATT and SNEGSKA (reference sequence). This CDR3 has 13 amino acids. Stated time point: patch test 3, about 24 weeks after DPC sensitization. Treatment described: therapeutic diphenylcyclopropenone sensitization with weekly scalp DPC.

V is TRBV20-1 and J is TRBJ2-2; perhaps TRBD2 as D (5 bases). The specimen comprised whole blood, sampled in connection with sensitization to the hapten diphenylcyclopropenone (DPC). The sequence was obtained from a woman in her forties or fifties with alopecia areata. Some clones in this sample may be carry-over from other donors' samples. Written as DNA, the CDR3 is TGCAGTGCCCCTGACTACTACACCGGGGAGCTGTTTTTT. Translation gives CSAPDYYTGELFF.